Sequencing of this T cell receptor beta chain was carried out in a study of identical twins. TCRdb re-called the 5' RACE reads with MiXCR, one entry per CDR3 protein. The sample contains approximately 600,000 distinct CDR3 sequences, about 7% of which appear only once. V was clipped by 1 base and J by 4 bases; unmatched bases: 5. The CDR3 consists of 16 residues. Germline CDR1 reads SGHTA; CDR2 reads FQGNSA. This clonotype was seen a handful of times. The antigen is unknown. Study-wide results and caveats: Cord blood beta clonotypes present at high abundance carried fewer insertions; no such pattern appeared in memory repertoires.

The sample was also reused in another study, on yellow fever vaccine responses in identical twins. This second report adds: Reports say the vaccine T cell response in twins looked partly convergent and partly personalized.

The sequencing sample was made of PBMCs. The V gene is TRBV7-2, the J gene TRBJ2-3, with 10 bases aligning to TRBD1. The receptor's source is a woman aged 18-35 years in good health. The CDR3 coding sequence is TGTGCCAGCAGCTTAGTGAGGACAGGGGGTTCAGATACGCAGTATTTT. Encoded protein: CASSLVRTGGSDTQYF.